This T cell receptor (beta chain) appears in the sequencing data of a study of blood T cell repertoires in COVID-19. For the study at large: The samples span acute and convalescent COVID-19 from the United States, Italy and Spain. From T cells, B-cell-depleted T cells, or PBMCs came the material, which was cDNA or gDNA.

As originally analysed: Estimation of nucleated cell counts relied on the amplification of reference gene primers. Assay used: immunoSEQ multiplex PCR; TCRdb lists only in-frame clones, some missing. V and J calls and clone size come straight from that table; D and trimming were deduced from the DNA. The repertoire holds roughly 96,000 clones, with roughly 80% as singletons. The ends were cut back, 3 bases at V and 1 base at J, with 12 bases in the middle. This CDR3 spans 15 amino acids. The V gene's germline CDR1 is MNHEY and CDR2 SVGEGT. The specimen sequenced was peripheral blood. This sequence was found in a man older than 75 with acute or convalescent COVID-19. The rearrangement joins TRBV6-2 or TRBV6-3 to TRBJ1-1; no definite D call. CDR3: CASSYNGLTNTEAFF. CDR3 DNA: TGTGCCAGCAGTTATAATGGACTTACGAACACTGAAGCTTTCTTT.